The sequence of this T cell receptor beta chain was determined in a study of identical twins. Points from the study as a whole: Its conclusions, products of cross-sectional statistical analysis, did not come from following the same donors.

The donors were all healthy and Caucasian. The cDNA had a unique molecular identifier and a template-switch universal primer site. One entry per CDR3 protein, called by TCRdb with MiXCR from the 5' RACE reads. This sample has about 1.7 million distinct CDR3 sequences, with about 31% found just once. V trimming: 1 base; J trimming: 6 bases; junction bases outside the gene matches: 2. The CDR3 length is 15 residues. This clonotype came up many times. What it binds is unknown. The origin of this receptor is a newborn girl in good health. The sequenced sample was cord blood. The chain carries TRBV12-3 or TRBV12-4 and TRBJ2-1, with 11 bases aligning to TRBD2. CDR3 region: CASSLVAGGGNEQFF. CDR3 DNA sequence: TGTGCCAGCAGTTTAGTAGCGGGAGGGGGCAATGAGCAGTTCTTC.